What follows describes a single T cell receptor (beta chain). Its antigen is not known. TCRdb passed the RT-PCR reads through MiXCR, listing each CDR3 protein once. Here the sample spans hundreds of thousands of distinct CDR3 sequences, about a fifth being singletons. The V gene's germline CDR1 is MNHNS and CDR2 SASEGT. V lost 6 bases and J 8 bases, leaving 11 bases between the germline ends. The CDR3 runs 13 residues. The data were obtained in a study of response to subunit inactivated influenza vaccine. Overall study findings and caveats: Each seasonal flu vaccination may recruit only limited new T cells, authors suggested.

The chain has TRBV6-1 and TRBJ1-6; D unclear. The origin of this receptor is a man aged 45 to 75 who received an inactivated influenza vaccine. The input for sequencing was PBMCs from blood, taken less than 22 months after vaccination. CDR3 coding DNA: TGTGCCAGCAGAGATTCGGGGTATTCACCCCTCCACTTT. Protein: CASRDSGYSPLHF.